This TCR beta chain was captured by sequencing in a study of technical replicates of blood from a handful of donors. The table came from immunoSEQ multiplex PCR; TCRdb's copy has only in-frame clones and leaves some out. The sample contains about 74,000 clones, around 91% of which appear only once. The germline CDR1 and CDR2 sequences are MNHEY and SMNVEV (reference sequence). V gave up 3 bases and J gave up 7 bases, with 10 bases separating them. This CDR3 has 12 residues. The chain joins TRBV27 to TRBJ2-7; the D gene is possibly TRBD1 (6 bases). This receptor was obtained from a human donor in good health. The sample was T cells isolated from PBMCs. The CDR3 nucleotides read TGTGCCAGCAGTTTTCAGGGGAAGGAGCAGTACTTC. Translation gives CASSFQGKEQYF.